These 22 T cell receptor beta chains originate from one sample sequenced in a study of Ad26.COV2.S vaccination and SARS-CoV-2 variants. Treatment noted: roughly 20 received Ad26.COV2.S at low or high dose, single or two shots; roughly five received placebo; per-sample allocation not given. Material that was analyzed had been drawn on day 63 after the first vaccine or placebo injection. TCRdb's table, derived via immunoSEQ multiplex PCR, lists solely in-frame clones and lacks some. There are 400,000 to 500,000 clones in the sample; about 88% occur only once, and over 2% lies in the top ten. Sequences were derived from peripheral blood, sampled in a trial of Ad26.COV2.S vaccine versus placebo. Receptors originate from a person aged 18-60 years who received the Ad26.COV2.S COVID-19 vaccine or a placebo.

This chain uses TRBV30 with TRBJ1-1; 7 bases agree with TRBD1. Trimming removed 8 bases from V and 1 base from J; junction bases left unmatched: 10. Looked up from germline, CDR1 is GTSNPN and CDR2 is SVGIG (reference sequence). The CDR3 sequence is 14 residues long. In nucleotides, the CDR3 is TGTGCCACAAACAGGGGTTCGACGAACACTGAAGCTTTCTTT. As protein: CATNRGSTNTEAFF.

The chain employs TRBV7-6 and TRBJ2-1; 7 nucleotides agree with TRBD2. The CDR3 loop spans 15 amino acids. Germline V lookup: CDR1 SGHVS, CDR2 FNYEAQ. With 4 bases clipped from V and 8 bases from J, the junction kept 11 bases outside the gene matches. Written as DNA, the CDR3 is TGTGCCAGCAGCTCCTTTGGGCGGGAGAGCGATGAGCAGTTCTTC. Translating gives CASSSFGRESDEQFF.

V and J are TRBV5-6 and TRBJ1-1, with D perhaps TRBD1 (5 bases). CDR3 length: 15 residues. In germline, CDR1 is SGHDT, CDR2 YYEEEE. Trimming shortened V by 2 bases and J by 3 bases, and 14 bases separated the two germline ends. DNA of the CDR3: TGTGCCAGCAGCTTCGAAATGACAGCCTACACTGAAGCTTTCTTT. It yields the protein CASSFEMTAYTEAFF.

This clone has only one observation. V usage is TRBV7-2 and J usage is TRBJ2-7; 8 positions agree with TRBD1. Germline V gene lookup returns CDR1 SGHTA and CDR2 FQGNSA. The CDR3 spans 14 residues. V shed 5 bases and J 0 bases; nucleotides not matched to a gene: 3. DNA for the CDR3: TGTGCCAGCAGCGCGGACAGGGCCTCCTACGAGCAGTACTTC. It is translated as CASSADRASYEQYF.

The chain combines TRBV7-9 with TRBJ2-1; maybe TRBD2 (6 bases). Germline V gene lookup returns CDR1 SEHNR and CDR2 FQNEAQ (reference sequence). Deletions cut 5 bases from V and 7 bases from J, with 18 bases between. The CDR3 totals 15 residues. In DNA, the CDR3 is TGTGCCAGCAGCCAAGCGGGCTCTACTCGAAATGAGCAGTTCTTC. This translates into CASSQAGSTRNEQFF. The full variable domain, in which reference TRBV7-9 and TRBJ2-1 provide the parts outside the CDR3, is DTGVSQNPRHKITKRGQNVTFRCDPISEHNRLYWYRQTLGQGPEFLTYFQNEAQLEKSRLLSDRFSAERPKGSFSTLEIQRTEQGDSAMYLCASSQAGSTRNEQFFGPGTRLTVL.

This clone was counted once. The chain has TRBV15 and TRBJ2-3; TRBD2 aligns across 8 bases. V gave up 4 bases and J gave up 6 bases; unmatched junction bases: 9. Germline CDR1 is LNHNV and CDR2 is YYDKDF (reference sequence). The length of the CDR3 is 15 residues. The DNA for the CDR3 is TGTGCCACCAGCATCAGAAGCGGGGGTGATGATACGCAGTATTTT. Its protein product is CATSIRSGGDDTQYF.

This clone was detected only a few times. In DNA, the CDR3 is TGTGCCAGCAGTTACAATGGCCGGGCAAACCTTGAGCAGTTCTTC. Translation: CASSYNGRANLEQFF. The chain is built from TRBV6-5 and TRBJ2-1; D ambiguous. The CDR3 covers 15 residues. V was cut by 2 bases and J by 9 bases, with 17 bases left in between. From germline, CDR1 is MNHEY and CDR2 SVGAGI.

The CDR3, as DNA: TGTGCCACGAGACAGGGTTGGACCGGGGAGCTGTTTTTT. Its protein is CATRQGWTGELFF. V is TRBV12-3 or TRBV12-4 and J is TRBJ2-2, with 7 bases that match TRBD1. Trimming removed 10 bases from V and 5 bases from J; junction bases left unmatched: 7. This CDR3 is 13 amino acids long.

This clone was observed a single time. The chain uses TRBV9 and TRBJ2-1; TRBD2 agrees at 9 bases. The CDR3 runs 14 residues. Germline CDR1 reads SGDLS; CDR2 reads YYNGEE. V was clipped by 3 bases and J by 5 bases; unmatched bases: 3. This CDR3 is CASSDKRGDNEQFF. The CDR3 region has the DNA TGTGCCAGCAGCGACAAGCGGGGGGACAATGAGCAGTTCTTC. The full variable domain, rest sourced from reference TRBV9 and TRBJ2-1, is DSGVTQTPKHLITATGQRVTLRCSPRSGDLSVYWYQQSLDQGLQFLIQYYNGEERAKGNILERFSAQQFPDLHSELNLSSLELGDSALYFCASSDKRGDNEQFFGPGTRLTVL.

The rearrangement uses TRBV15 and TRBJ1-2; 8 positions agree with TRBD1. With V trimmed by 0 bases and J by 7 bases, 10 bases remained unmatched. Per the germline V gene, CDR1 is LNHNV and CDR2 is YYDKDF (reference sequence). The CDR3 loop spans 16 amino acids. CDR3 in amino acids: CATSRDWTGTGLGYTF. The CDR3, as DNA: TGTGCCACCAGCAGAGATTGGACAGGGACGGGCCTTGGCTACACCTTC.

J is TRBJ1-5 and V is TRBV15, with D hard to call. This CDR3 is built from 13 residues. Germline V CDR1 and CDR2: LNHNV, YYDKDF (reference sequence). Trimming removed 1 base at V and 5 bases at J, with 6 bases between. CDR3 in amino acids: CATSRVADQPQHF. The CDR3 coding sequence is TGTGCCACCAGCAGAGTCGCGGATCAGCCCCAGCATTTT.

This rearrangement joins TRBV4-1 to TRBJ2-1; the D gene could be TRBD1 or TRBD2 (5 bases each). The CDR3 covers 15 residues. Germline values: CDR1 MGHRA, CDR2 YSYEKL. Between the trimmed V and J ends, which lost 4 bases and 4 bases, there was a span of 14 bases. The CDR3 loop is CASSRVGALYNEQFF. The CDR3 DNA follows: TGCGCCAGCAGCCGAGTCGGGGCCTTATACAATGAGCAGTTCTTC.

V usage is TRBV4-1 and J usage is TRBJ2-7; possible D gene TRBD1, 6 bases. CDR3 length: 14 residues. V lost 3 bases and J lost 2, with 11 bases in between. Germline values: CDR1 MGHRA, CDR2 YSYEKL. The CDR3 sequence: CASSHAQGAYEQYV. The CDR3 DNA sequence: TGCGCCAGCAGCCACGCACAGGGAGCCTACGAGCAGTACGTC.

The chain carries TRBV4-3 and TRBJ2-7, with TRBD2 matching over 9 bases. Germline loops: CDR1 LGHNA, CDR2 YSLEER. Trimming removed 3 bases from V and 3 bases from J; junction bases left unmatched: 12. The CDR3 totals 17 residues. In DNA, the CDR3 is TGCGCCAGCAGCCAGGCAACCTCGCGGGGGGGCCTCTACGAGCAGTACTTC. Translating it yields CASSQATSRGGLYEQYF.

The rearrangement joins TRBV6-5 to TRBJ2-1; TRBD1 aligns across 9 bases. Trimming cost V 8 bases and J 4 bases; bases outside gene matches: 3. This CDR3 has 13 amino acids. Germline CDR1 is MNHEY and CDR2 is SVGAGI. For the CDR3, the DNA is TGTGCCAGCGCGGACAGGGGTTACAATGAGCAGTTCTTC. Amino acids: CASADRGYNEQFF.

The chain is built from TRBV6-6 and TRBJ2-1; D is uncertain. Germline CDR1 and CDR2: MNHNY and SVGAGI (reference sequence). Trimming left V 2 bases short and J 6 bases short, with 14 bases between. This CDR3 comprises 15 residues. Here the CDR3 reads CASSYAAPTGNEQFF. CDR3 in DNA: TGTGCCAGCAGTTACGCCGCCCCCACGGGCAATGAGCAGTTCTTC.

This chain connects TRBV28 to TRBJ2-7, with D possibly matching TRBD2 (5 bases). Germline assignment: CDR1 MDHEN and CDR2 SYDVKM. The CDR3 length is 13 residues. V was pared by 2 bases and J by 3 bases, with 8 bases between. The CDR3 loop reads CASSLAADYEQYV. The DNA for the CDR3 is TGTGCCAGCAGTTTAGCAGCGGACTACGAGCAGTACGTC.

The rearrangement joins TRBV4-2 to TRBJ2-1, with 9 bases that match TRBD2. Germline CDR1 and CDR2: LGHNA and YNFKEQ. The CDR3 spans 16 residues. V shed 1 base and J 7 bases; nucleotides not matched to a gene: 8. CDR3 sequence (DNA): TGTGCCAGCAGCCAAGTGCCACTAGCGGGTCGAAATGAGCAGTTCTTC. It yields the protein CASSQVPLAGRNEQFF.

The chain carries TRBV6-5 and TRBJ2-2, with D unclear. V was cut by 5 bases and J by 1 base, with 5 bases left in between. This CDR3 is 13 amino acids long. Germline CDR1 MNHEY, CDR2 SVGAGI. The CDR3 sequence: CASSTVNTGELFF. CDR3 nucleotides: TGTGCCAGCAGTACAGTGAACACCGGGGAGCTGTTTTTT.

Here the CDR3 reads CASSLAAYSPLHF. The DNA of the CDR3 is TGTGCCAGCAGCTTAGCAGCTTATTCACCCCTCCACTTT. The genes are TRBV11-2 and TRBJ1-6, with D uncertain. The germline gives CDR1 SGHAT, CDR2 FQNNGV. The CDR3 consists of 13 residues. V lost 1 base, J lost 8 bases, and 6 bases lay in between. The full variable domain, in which reference TRBV11-2 and TRBJ1-6 provide the parts outside the CDR3, is EAGVAQSPRYKIIEKRQSVAFWCNPISGHATLYWYQQILGQGPKLLIQFQNNGVVDDSQLPKDRFSAERLKGVDSTLKIQPAKLEDSAVYLCASSLAAYSPLHFGNGTRLTVT.

The genes are TRBV14 and TRBJ2-2; D gene ambiguous. Per the germline V gene, CDR1 is SGHDN and CDR2 is FVKESK. V shed 0 bases and J shed 0 bases, with 2 bases lying between them. CDR3 length: 14 amino acids. DNA for the CDR3: TGTGCCAGCAGCCAAGATACGAACACCGGGGAGCTGTTTTTT. Translation gives CASSQDTNTGELFF.

The CDR3 coding sequence is TGTGCCAGCAGTTATACGGGCGGGAGTTTCGATGAGCAGTTCTTC. Its translation is CASSYTGGSFDEQFF. The rearrangement uses TRBV6-2 or TRBV6-3 and TRBJ2-1; TRBD2 matches at 7 bases. Trimming cost V 3 bases and J 8 bases; bases outside gene matches: 10. Germline V lookup: CDR1 MNHEY, CDR2 SVGEGT. This CDR3 spans 15 amino acids.